A selection of T cell receptor beta chains follows, all from one sample in a study of shared clonotypes between healthy human individuals. Using immunoSEQ multiplex PCR, the repertoire was profiled, and TCRdb retains in-frame clones only, with some absent. The repertoire consists of about 2.1 million clones, with over 85% occurring once and the leading ten covering around 1.7%. Sequencing input: naive CD8+ T cells from PBMCs. Source of these receptors: a man aged 18 to 30 in good health. Some clones in this sample may be carry-over from other donors' samples. CDR3s include the opening cysteine and the closing phenylalanine or tryptophan. Each record gives: V gene, J gene, CDR3 protein.

V gene: TRBV25-1; J gene: TRBJ1-1; CDR3 protein: CASSESFKAFF
V gene: TRBV4-2; J gene: TRBJ2-1; CDR3 protein: CASSPGGVYNEQFF
V gene: TRBV27; J gene: TRBJ2-7; CDR3 protein: CASSLYPLAGVVIGEQYF
V gene: TRBV28; J gene: TRBJ2-7; CDR3 protein: CASSFRDSYEQYF
V gene: TRBV6-6; J gene: TRBJ1-6; CDR3 protein: CASSADRGWNSPLHF
V gene: TRBV23-1; J gene: TRBJ2-7; CDR3 protein: CASSQSLAGVPSYEQYF
V gene: TRBV5-4; J gene: TRBJ1-2; CDR3 protein: CASSLYPGGTNYGYTF
V gene: TRBV20-1; J gene: TRBJ1-4; CDR3 protein: CSASPQGTLFF
V gene: TRBV27; J gene: TRBJ2-1; CDR3 protein: CACRWGSLGEQFF
V gene: TRBV7-9; J gene: TRBJ2-7; CDR3 protein: CASSLAQGVYEQYF
V gene: TRBV5-4; J gene: TRBJ2-1; CDR3 protein: CASSLELAGQNEQFF
V gene: TRBV7-6; J gene: TRBJ2-1; CDR3 protein: CASSLGTSGSFIYNEQFF
V gene: TRBV9; J gene: TRBJ2-5; CDR3 protein: CASRSWIGQGEPSGTQYF
V gene: TRBV15; J gene: TRBJ1-5; CDR3 protein: CATSRVGGWGNQPQHF
V gene: TRBV27; J gene: TRBJ1-1; CDR3 protein: CASSLTPGGARTEAFF
V gene: TRBV6-5; J gene: TRBJ2-1; CDR3 protein: CASRSGTGAYNEQFF
V gene: TRBV5-1; J gene: TRBJ2-3; CDR3 protein: CASSLEGGSTDTQYF
V gene: TRBV4-2; J gene: TRBJ2-7; CDR3 protein: CASSPERNAGYEQYF
V gene: TRBV29-1; J gene: TRBJ1-2; CDR3 protein: CSVESGPGYTF
V gene: TRBV12-5; J gene: TRBJ2-7; CDR3 protein: CASGLSERLAGPYEQYF
V gene: TRBV5-4; J gene: TRBJ2-1; CDR3 protein: CASSLEGTGRWNEQFF
V gene: TRBV7-8; J gene: TRBJ2-7; CDR3 protein: CASSLGYLYEQYF
V gene: TRBV10-3; J gene: TRBJ1-1; CDR3 protein: CAISEGRRMNTEAFF
V gene: TRBV7-9; J gene: TRBJ2-7; CDR3 protein: CASSSGARTVYEQYF
V gene: TRBV6-6; J gene: TRBJ1-4; CDR3 protein: CASSPSHRATREKLFF
V gene: TRBV2; J gene: TRBJ1-5; CDR3 protein: CASSGGPGGAGNQPQHF
V gene: TRBV7-2; J gene: TRBJ2-1; CDR3 protein: CASSRPPPEQFF
V gene: TRBV7-9; J gene: TRBJ1-1; CDR3 protein: CASSLGRSITEAFF
V gene: TRBV5-1; J gene: TRBJ2-7; CDR3 protein: CASSSDITYEQYF
V gene: TRBV4-1; J gene: TRBJ1-2; CDR3 protein: CASSQPYSGGYGYTF
V gene: TRBV6-1; J gene: TRBJ2-7; CDR3 protein: CASSVAQGRSYEQYF
V gene: TRBV7-2; J gene: TRBJ2-1; CDR3 protein: CASSPIGVDEQFF
V gene: TRBV7-9; J gene: TRBJ2-3; CDR3 protein: CASSRTGATTDTQYF
V gene: TRBV10-2; J gene: TRBJ2-3; CDR3 protein: CASSQTDTQYF
V gene: TRBV27; J gene: TRBJ2-1; CDR3 protein: CASSLAGSDEQFF
V gene: TRBV7-7; J gene: TRBJ2-3; CDR3 protein: CASSWTSTDTQYF
V gene: TRBV19; J gene: TRBJ2-3; CDR3 protein: CASSPTTGVTDTQYF
V gene: TRBV9; J gene: TRBJ1-3; CDR3 protein: CASSVTGSGNTIYF
V gene: TRBV5-1; J gene: TRBJ2-7; CDR3 protein: CASSSTGVTPYEQYF
V gene: TRBV5-6; J gene: TRBJ2-7; CDR3 protein: CASSFRSGQVAYEQYF
V gene: TRBV11-2; J gene: TRBJ1-5; CDR3 protein: CASSQGLSNQPQHF
V gene: TRBV4-2; J gene: TRBJ2-7; CDR3 protein: CASSQGVRGRGEQYF
V gene: TRBV9; J gene: TRBJ1-5; CDR3 protein: CASSVDDGYNQPQHF
V gene: TRBV7-9; J gene: TRBJ2-2; CDR3 protein: CASSPRTRLAGYTGELFF
V gene: TRBV4-1; J gene: TRBJ2-7; CDR3 protein: CASSPRQGNEQYF
V gene: TRBV9; J gene: TRBJ2-1; CDR3 protein: CASSVVPQRAANNEQFF
V gene: TRBV7-2; J gene: TRBJ2-2; CDR3 protein: CASSIGRTNTGELFF
V gene: TRBV5-6; J gene: TRBJ2-2; CDR3 protein: CASSFSPGPMLGELFF
V gene: TRBV13; J gene: TRBJ2-1; CDR3 protein: CASTREGRNEQFF
V gene: TRBV27; J gene: TRBJ2-1; CDR3 protein: CASSPEGASYNEQFF